One sample yielded the 15 T cell receptor beta chains listed below, sequenced in a study of T cells in Graves' hyperthyroidism and ophthalmopathy. RNA transcripts provided the source from which TCR beta CDR3 regions were amplified. The TCR CDR3 first-round RT-PCR relied on the HTBI primer set. TCRdb analysed the multiplex PCR reads with MiXCR anew, one entry per CDR3 protein. The repertoire includes around 110,000 distinct CDR3 sequences, roughly 15% of them detected once, and roughly 40% sits in the top ten. The sample comprised blood. The receptors were gathered from a woman aged 45-65 years with Graves' hyperthyroidism.

This clonotype was seen ten or more times. The V gene is TRBV20-1, the J gene TRBJ2-1, with 10 bases matching TRBD2. Germline CDR1 reads DFQATT; CDR2 reads SNEGSKA (reference sequence). The V segment lost 0 bases and the J segment 8 bases; nucleotides outside the gene matches: 19. The length of the CDR3 is 19 residues. CDR3 DNA sequence: TGCAGTGCTAGAGATCGAGGGCTAGCGGGAGTGAGGGCCTTGGATGAGCAGTTCTTC. Its protein product is CSARDRGLAGVRALDEQFF.

This clonotype was recorded a few times. J is TRBJ2-1 and V is TRBV27, with unresolved D. CDR3 length: 13 residues. Germline CDR1 is MNHEY and CDR2 is SMNVEV (reference sequence). The V gene lost 6 bases and the J gene lost 4 bases, with 10 bases spanning the gap. CDR3 in DNA: TGTGCCAGCAGGAGTCTTCAATACAATGAGCAGTTCTTC. This codes for CASRSLQYNEQFF.

At least ten counts were recorded for this clonotype. Possible read error: a much larger clone is one base away. J is TRBJ2-4 and V is TRBV28; 11 bases fit TRBD1. Looked up from germline, CDR1 is MDHEN and CDR2 is SYDVKM. The CDR3 loop spans 17 amino acids. With 4 bases clipped from V and 2 bases from J, the junction kept 7 bases outside the gene matches. The CDR3 DNA reads as TGTGCCAGCAGTTCGGGACAGGGGGAGGCGACCAAAAACATTCAGTACTTC. This sequence encodes CASSSGQGEATKNIQYF.

The chain recombines TRBV6-5 with TRBJ1-5; the D is unclear. The V gene lost 1 base and the J gene lost 6 bases, with 10 bases spanning the gap. The germline CDR1 and CDR2 sequences are MNHEY and SVGAGI. The CDR3 has 14 amino acids. The CDR3: CASSYYLGSQPQHF. The CDR3 region has the DNA TGTGCCAGCAGTTACTATCTAGGGTCTCAGCCCCAGCATTTT.

This clonotype was detected many times. The chain recombines TRBV20-1 with TRBJ2-1; 7 bases line up with TRBD2. The J segment lost 5 bases and the V segment lost 3 bases, leaving 7 bases of the junction unmatched. Germline CDR1 DFQATT, CDR2 SNEGSKA (reference sequence). The CDR3 consists of 14 residues. The DNA for the CDR3 is TGCAGTGCTAGCCCTCCCGGGACTAACAATGAGCAGTTCTTC. This translates into CSASPPGTNNEQFF.

The chain links TRBV27 to TRBJ2-7, with a possible D match to TRBD2 (5 bases). Germline V CDR1 and CDR2: MNHEY, SMNVEV (reference sequence). The CDR3 has 14 amino acids. V gave up 4 bases and J gave up 0 bases, with 10 bases separating them. The CDR3 spells CASSSSWGSYEQYV. The CDR3 nucleotides read TGTGCCAGCAGTTCTAGCTGGGGCTCCTACGAGCAGTACGTC.

The CDR3 sequence: CASSDGLAKNIQYF. The CDR3 DNA reads as TGTGCCAGCAGCGACGGACTAGCCAAAAACATTCAGTACTTC. The gene calls are TRBV12-3 or TRBV12-4 and TRBJ2-4; TRBD2 might be the D (5 bases). V gave up 6 bases and J gave up 0 bases, with 9 bases separating them. This CDR3 is 14 amino acids long.

This chain connects TRBV11-1 to TRBJ2-2; D ambiguous. The length of the CDR3 is 14 residues. V gave up 5 bases and J gave up 1 base, with 8 bases separating them. Germline-derived CDR1 and CDR2 are SGHAT and FQDESV (reference sequence). CDR3 DNA: TGTGCCAGCAGCCTTAAGCGGAACACCGGGGAGCTGTTTTTT. It specifies CASSLKRNTGELFF.

At least ten counts were recorded for this clonotype. The rearrangement joins TRBV7-2 to TRBJ1-2; the match to TRBD1 covers 10 bases. The CDR3 contains 14 residues. Germline loops: CDR1 SGHTA, CDR2 FQGNSA. V lost 2 bases to trimming and J lost 7 bases; unmatched junction nucleotides: 4. As DNA, the CDR3 is TGTGCCAGCAGCTTACTAGGACAGGGGGGTGGCTACACCTTC. Its translation: CASSLLGQGGGYTF. The full variable domain, rest sourced from reference TRBV7-2 and TRBJ1-2, is GAGVSQSPSNKVTEKGKDVELRCDPISGHTALYWYRQSLGQGLEFLIYFQGNSAPDKSGLPSDRFSAERTGGSVSTLTIQRTQQEDSAVYLCASSLLGQGGGYTFGSGTRLTVV.

This clonotype was picked up a small number of times. The chain couples TRBV5-1 to TRBJ2-2; 7 bases are a match to TRBD2. Per the germline V gene, CDR1 is SGHRS and CDR2 is YFSETQ. Germline trimming cut 5 bases from V and 7 bases from J; bases unmatched to any gene: 11. The length of the CDR3 is 15 residues. The CDR3 loop is CASRYQSGENGELFF. Here the CDR3 DNA reads TGCGCCAGCAGATATCAAAGCGGGGAAAACGGGGAGCTGTTTTTT. The complete variable domain, with remaining parts taken from reference TRBV5-1 and TRBJ2-2, reads KAGVTQTPRYLIKTRGQQVTLSCSPISGHRSVSWYQQTPGQGLQFLFEYFSETQRNKGNFPGRFSGRQFSNSRSEMNVSTLELGDSALYLCASRYQSGENGELFFGEGSRLTVL.

This clonotype was counted at least ten times. The chain combines TRBV5-1 with TRBJ1-3, with a possible D match to TRBD1 (5 bases). Germline V CDR1 and CDR2: SGHRS, YFSETQ. The V end lost 0 bases, the J end lost 3 bases, and 16 bases lay between the germline ends. This CDR3 is built from 17 residues. Written as DNA, the CDR3 is TGCGCCAGCAGCTTGGGTATCGGGGCAGGACTTGGAAACACCATATATTTT. This codes for CASSLGIGAGLGNTIYF.

This clonotype was recorded at least ten times. The chain uses TRBV28 and TRBJ2-6; 8 positions match TRBD1. In germline, CDR1 is MDHEN, CDR2 SYDVKM. This CDR3 comprises 20 residues. J lost 0 bases, V lost 4 bases, and 14 bases had no gene match. CDR3: CASSSAPSGQASSGANVLTF. CDR3 coding DNA: TGTGCCAGCAGTTCGGCCCCATCGGGACAGGCGAGCTCTGGGGCCAACGTCCTGACTTTC.

At least ten counts were recorded for this clonotype. V and J are TRBV20-1 and TRBJ2-1; 7 bases fit TRBD2. Germline values: CDR1 DFQATT, CDR2 SNEGSKA (reference sequence). Unmatched junction bases numbered 11, after V lost 0 bases and J lost 0 bases. The CDR3 covers 18 residues. The CDR3 nucleotides are TGCAGTGCTAGAGATTACGCCACTAGCGTTAGCTCCTACAATGAGCAGTTCTTC. The encoded protein is CSARDYATSVSSYNEQFF.

Ten or more counts support this clonotype. The V gene is TRBV28, the J gene TRBJ2-5; D is perhaps TRBD2 (5 bases). The germline gives CDR1 MDHEN, CDR2 SYDVKM. Trimming took off 2 bases at V and 5 bases at J, with 15 bases between the two ends. The CDR3 totals 15 residues. CDR3 DNA: TGTGCCAGCAGTTTAAATGGGCTAGCCGGGGAGACCCAGTACTTC. Protein: CASSLNGLAGETQYF.

This clonotype was found many times. The chain employs TRBV3-1 and TRBJ2-3; 9 nucleotides align to TRBD2. The V and J ends lost 1 base and 7 bases, in that order; junction bases with no gene match: 9. This CDR3 has 16 amino acids. The germline gives CDR1 LGHDT, CDR2 YNNKEL (reference sequence). CDR3 nucleotides: TGTGCCAGCAGCCAAGGTTCTAGCGGGAAATCGTATACGCAGTATTTT. As protein: CASSQGSSGKSYTQYF.